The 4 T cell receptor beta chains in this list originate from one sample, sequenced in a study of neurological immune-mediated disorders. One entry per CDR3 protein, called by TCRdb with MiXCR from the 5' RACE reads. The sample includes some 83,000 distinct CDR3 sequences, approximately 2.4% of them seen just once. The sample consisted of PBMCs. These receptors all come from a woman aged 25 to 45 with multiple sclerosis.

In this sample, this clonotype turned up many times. The CDR3 DNA reads TGTGCCAGCAGCTTAGCGGGTAGGCCCCAGCATTTT. As protein: CASSLAGRPQHF. V is TRBV7-9 and J is TRBJ1-5; D is undetermined. The CDR3 covers 12 residues. V gave up 0 bases and J gave up 9 bases, with 6 bases separating them. The germline V gene encodes CDR1 SEHNR and CDR2 FQNEAQ (reference sequence).

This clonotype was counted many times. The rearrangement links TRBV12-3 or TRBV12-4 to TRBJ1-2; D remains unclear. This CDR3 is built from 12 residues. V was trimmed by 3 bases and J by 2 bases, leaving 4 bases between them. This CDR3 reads CASSFENYGYTF. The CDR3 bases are TGTGCCAGCAGTTTTGAGAACTATGGCTACACCTTC.

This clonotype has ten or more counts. The CDR3 DNA sequence: TGTGCCAGCAGTTTAGCTCCGAGCAATCAGCCCCAGCATTTT. Translated, it gives CASSLAPSNQPQHF. The chain couples TRBV27 to TRBJ1-5; D not resolved. Trimming left V 2 bases short and J 1 base short, with 6 bases between. The CDR3 sequence is 14 residues long. Germline CDR1 MNHEY, CDR2 SMNVEV (reference sequence).

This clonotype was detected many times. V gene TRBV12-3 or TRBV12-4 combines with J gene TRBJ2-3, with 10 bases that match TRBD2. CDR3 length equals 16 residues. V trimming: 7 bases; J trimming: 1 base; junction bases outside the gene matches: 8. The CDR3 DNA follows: TGTGCCAGCATTGATAGCGGGAGGACGGGCACAGATACGCAGTATTTT. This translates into CASIDSGRTGTDTQYF.